This section outlines one T cell receptor beta chain sequence together with its context. Its specificity is not known. The data derive from a study of CD8 T cells in ankylosing spondylitis. Study-wide results and limits: Blood of patients with ankylosing spondylitis appeared to be characterized by a TCR beta motif of several highly homologous variants. Disease-linked clones bore a CD8+ phenotype and were relatively rare in peripheral blood. The clones that were linked to disease were reported to be significantly enriched in matched synovial fluid samples from ankylosing spondylitis patients. Earlier studies detected some motif variants in reactive arthritis synovial fluid and blood.

Quantitative 5'-RACE with molecular barcodes was used to make the TCR beta libraries. TCRdb redid the calling of the 5' RACE reads with MiXCR, one entry per CDR3 protein. The sample carries about 90,000 distinct CDR3 sequences, about 9% recorded once. Trimming left V 9 bases short and J 4 bases short, with 6 bases between. The germline V gene has CDR1 SEHNR and CDR2 FQNEAQ (reference sequence). The CDR3 loop spans 11 amino acids. The TCR sequence derives from a male donor with ankylosing spondylitis. The sample consisted of blood, either unsorted or a sorted T cell fraction (not recorded which). V usage is TRBV7-9 and J usage is TRBJ2-2; D is possibly TRBD2 (5 bases). The CDR3 loop is CASGGTGELFF. The DNA of the CDR3 is TGTGCCAGTGGAGGCACCGGGGAGCTGTTTTTT.